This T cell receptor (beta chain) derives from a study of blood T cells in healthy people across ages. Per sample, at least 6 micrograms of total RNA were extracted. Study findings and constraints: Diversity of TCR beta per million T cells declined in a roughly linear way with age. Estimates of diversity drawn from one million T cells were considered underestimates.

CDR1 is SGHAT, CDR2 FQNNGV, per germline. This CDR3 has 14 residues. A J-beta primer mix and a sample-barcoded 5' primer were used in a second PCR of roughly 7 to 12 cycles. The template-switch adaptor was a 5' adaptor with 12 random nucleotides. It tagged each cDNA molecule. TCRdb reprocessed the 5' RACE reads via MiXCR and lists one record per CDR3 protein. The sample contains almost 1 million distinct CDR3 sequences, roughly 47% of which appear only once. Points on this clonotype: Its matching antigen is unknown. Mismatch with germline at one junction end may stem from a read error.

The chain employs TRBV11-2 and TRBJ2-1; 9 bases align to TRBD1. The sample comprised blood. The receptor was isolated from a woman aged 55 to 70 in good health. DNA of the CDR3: TGTGCCAGCGGCTTAACAGGGGGCTGGTATGAGCAGTTCTTC. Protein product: CASGLTGGWYEQFF.